This TCR beta chain appears in the sequencing data of a study of T cells in women clearing cervical HPV infection. A remark on this clone: The sample carries other DNA sequences with the same CDR3.

Sequenced by immunoSEQ multiplex PCR; TCRdb stores in-frame clones only, minus some. Its clone listing holds about 30,000 clones. This TCR derives from a woman aged 18 to 75 with a cervical HPV16 infection that either progressed to CIN3+ or cleared (not recorded which). Sequencing was done on a sample of blood buffy coat.

The sequenced part of the CDR3 DNA is TGTGCCAGCAGTGAAGGACAGGGAGTTTACGAG. Amino acid sequence: CASSEGQGVYE. The CDR3 as a whole reads CASSEGQGVYEQYF. This sequence joins TRBV2 and TRBJ2-7; TRBD1 matches 7 bases. The missing CDR3 end, 3 residues past where the read stops, is filled in from the germline J gene. CDR1 and CDR2 (germline): SNHLY, FYNNEI. V shed 1 base and J 4 bases; nucleotides not matched to a gene: 4. This CDR3 spans 14 amino acids.